Below, 3 T cell receptor beta chains from the same sample are listed, as sequenced in a study of PD-L1 blockade in urothelial cancer. Assay used: immunoSEQ multiplex PCR; TCRdb lists only in-frame clones, some missing. The table records tens of thousands of clones, 70% to 90% of them present only once. Time point here: peripheral blood 6 weeks after treatment start. The specimen comprised PBMCs, sampled around atezolizumab (anti-PD-L1) treatment. The receptors derive from a man aged 55 to 70 with urothelial cancer.

The rearrangement joins TRBV30 to TRBJ2-7; the match to TRBD2 covers 10 bases. Germline lookup yields CDR1 GTSNPN and CDR2 SVGIG (reference sequence). Unmatched junction bases numbered 7, after V lost 2 bases and J lost 6 bases. The CDR3 consists of 14 residues. CDR3 sequence reads: CAWSRSGGVSEQYF. DNA of the CDR3: TGTGCCTGGAGTCGGAGCGGGGGGGTCAGCGAGCAGTACTTC.

The rearrangement joins TRBV19 to TRBJ2-1, with D possibly TRBD2 on 5 matching bases. Trimming removed 2 bases at V and 10 bases at J, with 12 bases between. CDR1 is LNHDA and CDR2 is SQIVND in the germline V gene (reference sequence). The CDR3 loop spans 13 amino acids. CDR3 region: CASSIMDSREQFF. The CDR3, as DNA: TGTGCCAGTAGTATAATGGACTCCAGGGAGCAGTTCTTC. The whole variable domain, remainder taken from reference TRBV19 and TRBJ2-1, is DGGITQSPKYLFRKEGQNVTLSCEQNLNHDAMYWYRQDPGQGLRLIYYSQIVNDFQKGDIAEGYSVSREKKESFPLTVTSAQKNPTAFYLCASSIMDSREQFFGPGTRLTVL.

The rearrangement links TRBV6-4 to TRBJ1-6; TRBD1 might be the D (5 bases). The CDR3 is made up of 14 amino acids. CDR1 MRHNA and CDR2 SNTAGT come from the germline V gene. With 10 bases removed from V and 10 bases from J, the gap between germline ends came to 20 bases. The CDR3 DNA reads as TGTGCCACCTCAAAAGACAGTTTTAGGTCACCCCTCCACTTT. This gives the protein CATSKDSFRSPLHF.